The clone carrying this T cell receptor beta chain has just a few counts. RNA transcripts were the template, and TCR beta CDR3 regions were amplified from them. RT-PCR was first run with HTBI primers, then multiplex PCR in a second round. TCRdb called the multiplex PCR reads again in MiXCR, with one record for every CDR3 protein. The sample includes about 1.1 million distinct CDR3 sequences, 35% to 40% of them seen just once. Germline-derived CDR1 and CDR2 are SGHDN and FVKESK. The V and J ends lost 0 bases and 0 bases, in that order; junction bases with no gene match: 8. This CDR3 contains 19 residues. The record originates from a study of Graves' ophthalmopathy and Graves' hyperthyroidism. Hyperthyroidism patients, aged 18 to 65, were newly diagnosed, under 2 months' duration.

Sequencing used peripheral blood or thyroid tissue (not recorded which). The source is an adult man with Graves' hyperthyroidism. The rearrangement uses TRBV14 and TRBJ2-6; 7 bases fit TRBD1. This chain's CDR3 is CASSQDREGARSGANVLTF. The CDR3, as DNA: TGTGCCAGCAGCCAAGATCGAGAGGGGGCTCGCTCTGGGGCCAACGTCCTGACTTTC.